This TCR beta chain was recovered during a study of Ad26.COV2.S vaccination and SARS-CoV-2 variants (TCRdb year 2021). In terms of the full investigation: Vaccine-arm donors came from COV1001, a multicentre, randomized, double-blind, placebo-controlled phase I-IIa trial of Ad26.COV2.S in healthy adults. Dosing of Ad26.COV2.S was intramuscular, at either 5x10^10 or 1x10^11 viral particles, delivered as one shot or as two shots spaced 56 days apart. Sequencing of the TCRbeta repertoire served to evaluate the specificity and breadth of SARS-CoV-2-reactive T cell receptors following Ad26.COV2.S vaccination. The TCR-sequenced set comprised about 32 samples: some 19 Ad26.COV2.S vaccine recipients, 5 placebo recipients and 8 SARS-CoV-2 convalescent individuals. Trial participants were randomized into five groups of five: low-dose or high-dose Ad26.COV2.S given once or twice, or placebo on both occasions. Blinding of investigators to trial group allocation was maintained during experiments and outcome assessment. Paper-wide results and their limitations: After vaccination, substantial breadth of spike-specific CD8+ and CD4+ T cell responses was reported. According to the authors, total T cell responses may have been underestimated by the TCR breadth and depth analyses. Comparable non-spike TCR breadth was observed between vaccine and placebo recipients, consistent with only spike being contained in the vaccine. Spike-specific TCR breadth was higher in Ad26.COV2.S recipients than in placebo recipients (P = 0.0014). Comparing responses between vaccine doses or regimens was not something the study was powered to do.

About this clone itself: Its binding antigen is unknown. Base qualities are not recorded, but no much larger clone differs from it by a single base.

Counted from cysteine to phenylalanine, this CDR3 has 14 amino acids. The only DNA kept is the CDR3, 42 bases in frame from the first base. V is reduced by 6 bases and J by 0 bases, leaving a spacing of 12 bases between them. Per the germline V gene, SQVTM is the CDR1 and ANQGSEA is the CDR2. TCRbeta CDR3 regions were sequenced with the immunoSEQ Assay. After extraction, genomic DNA underwent amplification by bias-controlled multiplex PCR, followed by high-throughput sequencing. As for how the authors treated the data: Collapsing and filtering of sequences were performed to quantify the absolute abundance of each unique TCRbeta CDR3 region. T cell fraction was estimated by normalizing TCRbeta template counts to usable DNA, with usable DNA measured through amplification of reference genes found in all nucleated cells. Repertoire TCRs were annotated as SARS-CoV-2-specific when V gene, CDR3 amino acid sequence and J gene were exactly matched to a known reactive TCR set. The reference SARS-CoV-2 TCR set was obtained from MIRA and was filtered for enrichment in COVID-19-positive ImmuneCODE repertoires, whereby public or cross-reactive TCRs were removed. Using the MIRA antigens, annotated TCRs were further analysed by specific ORF or by position within an ORF. Breadth was defined as the number of annotated unique rearrangements divided by the total number of unique productive rearrangements, and depth was defined as the summed frequency of the annotated unique rearrangements. Two-sided Wilcoxon rank-sum tests were applied when comparing TCR breadth between groups. The clones in this table, taken by TCRdb from immuneACCESS, are in-frame only. Not every clone is retained; where verified, under half of the shortfall comes from an unresolved V gene, and the cause of the rest is unknown. The V and J calls and clone size are taken from that table; D and trimming were inferred from the DNA. A total of 400,000 to 500,000 clones appear in this sample, 75% to 90% of them only once. 2.5% of the sample is in the top ten clones.

The sample's treatment or condition label, in plain terms: 15 to 20 received Ad26.COV2.S at low or high dose, single or two shots; a few received placebo; per-sample allocation not given. Repertoires of vaccine and placebo recipients were sequenced from samples collected on day 63 after the first injection. Between 29 July and 7 August 2020, Cohort 1b enrolled around 25 adults aged 18-55 years at one site in Boston, USA. As a vaccine, Ad26.COV2.S was a replication-incompetent adenovirus type 26 vector that expressed a prefusion-stabilized SARS-CoV-2 spike protein derived from the original Wuhan strain.

This receptor was obtained from a person aged 18-65 years who received the Ad26.COV2.S COVID-19 vaccine or a placebo. Recombination joined TRBV29-1 with TRBJ1-3; a tentative D match to TRBD1 spans 6 bases. The material sequenced was peripheral blood, taken in a trial of Ad26.COV2.S vaccine versus placebo. The CDR3 in this case is CSVQGKHSGNTIYF. The bases read TGCAGCGTACAGGGAAAGCACTCTGGAAACACCATATATTTT.